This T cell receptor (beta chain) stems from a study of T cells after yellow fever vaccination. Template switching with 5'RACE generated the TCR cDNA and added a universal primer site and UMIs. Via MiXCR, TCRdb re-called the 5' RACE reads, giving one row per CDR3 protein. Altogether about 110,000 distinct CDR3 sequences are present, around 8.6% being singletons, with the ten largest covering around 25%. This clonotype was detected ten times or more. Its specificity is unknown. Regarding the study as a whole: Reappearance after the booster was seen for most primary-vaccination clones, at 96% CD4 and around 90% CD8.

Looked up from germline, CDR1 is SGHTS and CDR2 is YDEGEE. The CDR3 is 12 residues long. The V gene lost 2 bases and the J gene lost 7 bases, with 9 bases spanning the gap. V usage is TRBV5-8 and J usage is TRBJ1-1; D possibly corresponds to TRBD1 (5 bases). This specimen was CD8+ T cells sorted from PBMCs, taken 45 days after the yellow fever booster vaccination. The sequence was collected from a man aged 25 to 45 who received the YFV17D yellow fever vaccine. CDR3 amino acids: CASSFGGNEAFF. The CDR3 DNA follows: TGTGCCAGCAGCTTTGGGGGGAATGAAGCTTTCTTT.